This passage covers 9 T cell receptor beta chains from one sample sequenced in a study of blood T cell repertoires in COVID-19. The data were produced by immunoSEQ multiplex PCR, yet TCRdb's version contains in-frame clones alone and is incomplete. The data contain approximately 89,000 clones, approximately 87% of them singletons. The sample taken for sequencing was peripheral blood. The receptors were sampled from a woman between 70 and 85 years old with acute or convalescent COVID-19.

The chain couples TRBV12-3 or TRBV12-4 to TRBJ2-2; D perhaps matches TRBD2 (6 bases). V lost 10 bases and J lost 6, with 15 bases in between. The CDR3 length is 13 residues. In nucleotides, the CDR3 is TGTGCCACCCATACCGGGGGACCCGGGGAGCTGTTTTTT. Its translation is CATHTGGPGELFF.

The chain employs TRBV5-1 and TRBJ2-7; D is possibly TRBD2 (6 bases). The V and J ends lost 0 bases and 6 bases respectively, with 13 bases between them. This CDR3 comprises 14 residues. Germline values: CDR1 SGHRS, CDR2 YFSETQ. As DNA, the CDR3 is TGCGCCAGCAGCTTGGACGGCCGGGGGTCCGAGCAGTACGTC. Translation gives CASSLDGRGSEQYV.

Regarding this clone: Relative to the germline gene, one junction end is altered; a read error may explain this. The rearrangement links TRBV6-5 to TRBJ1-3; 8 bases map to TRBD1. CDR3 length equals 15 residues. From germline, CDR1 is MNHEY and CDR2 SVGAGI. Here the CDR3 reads CASSRQGLGGSTIYF. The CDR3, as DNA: TGTGCCAGCAGCCGACAGGGGCTAGGTGGAAGCACCATATATTTT.

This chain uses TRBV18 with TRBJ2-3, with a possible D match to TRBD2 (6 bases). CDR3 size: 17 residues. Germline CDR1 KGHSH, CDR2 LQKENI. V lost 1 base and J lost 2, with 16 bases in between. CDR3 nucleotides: TGTGCCAGCTCACCACTTGTCGGGGGAAGTATCACAGATACGCAGTATTTT. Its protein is CASSPLVGGSITDTQYF.

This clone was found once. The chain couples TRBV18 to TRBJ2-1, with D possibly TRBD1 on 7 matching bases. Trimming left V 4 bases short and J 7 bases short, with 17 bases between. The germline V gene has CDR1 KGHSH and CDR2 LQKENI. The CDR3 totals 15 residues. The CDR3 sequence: CASSQGGGGKNEQFF. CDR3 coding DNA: TGTGCCAGCTCACAAGGAGGGGGCGGGAAGAATGAGCAGTTCTTC.

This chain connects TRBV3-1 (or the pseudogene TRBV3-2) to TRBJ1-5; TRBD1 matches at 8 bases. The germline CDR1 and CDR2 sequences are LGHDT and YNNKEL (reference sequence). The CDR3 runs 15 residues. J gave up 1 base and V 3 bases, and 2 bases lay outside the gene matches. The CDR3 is CASSHRQGSNQPQHF. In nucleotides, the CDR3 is TGTGCCAGCAGCCATAGACAGGGGAGCAATCAGCCCCAGCATTTT.

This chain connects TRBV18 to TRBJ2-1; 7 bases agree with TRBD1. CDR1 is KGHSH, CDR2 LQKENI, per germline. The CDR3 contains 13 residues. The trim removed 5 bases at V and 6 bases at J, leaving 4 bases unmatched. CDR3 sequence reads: CASSIRGSNEQFF. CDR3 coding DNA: TGTGCCAGCTCAATCAGGGGGAGCAATGAGCAGTTCTTC. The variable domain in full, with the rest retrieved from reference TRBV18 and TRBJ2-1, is NAGVMQNPRHLVRRRGQEARLRCSPMKGHSHVYWYRQLPEEGLKFMVYLQKENIIDESGMPKERFSAEFPKEGPSILRIQQVVRGDSAAYFCASSIRGSNEQFFGPGTRLTVL.

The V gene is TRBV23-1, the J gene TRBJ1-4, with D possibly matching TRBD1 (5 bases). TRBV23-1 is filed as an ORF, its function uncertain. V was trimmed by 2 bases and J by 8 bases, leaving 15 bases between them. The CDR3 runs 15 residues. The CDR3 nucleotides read TGCGCCAGCAGTCAACGGTGGCAGGGTGGCGAAAAACTGTTTTTT. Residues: CASSQRWQGGEKLFF.

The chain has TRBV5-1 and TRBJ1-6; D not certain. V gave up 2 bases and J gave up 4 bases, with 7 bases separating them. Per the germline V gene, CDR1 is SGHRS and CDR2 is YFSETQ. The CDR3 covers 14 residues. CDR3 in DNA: TGCGCCAGCAGCTTCGCGAGTTATAATTCACCCCTCCACTTT. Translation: CASSFASYNSPLHF.